These 13 T cell receptor beta chains were sequenced from one sample in a study of T cell responses to AZD1222 COVID-19 vaccine. Using immunoSEQ multiplex PCR, the repertoire was profiled, and TCRdb retains in-frame clones only, with some absent. The sample contains over 100,000 clones, around nine tenths of which appear only once. Sequencing was performed on peripheral blood, taken on day 0 of AZD1222 vaccination. Receptors originate from an adult in good health.

This clone was detected only once. The chain uses TRBV4-2 and TRBJ1-1, with unresolved D. The CDR3 sequence is 15 residues long. Germline V CDR1 and CDR2: LGHNA, YNFKEQ. V lost 0 bases and J lost 6, with 14 bases in between. In nucleotides, the CDR3 is TGTGCCAGCAGCCAAGAGCCCTTAACGGGGTCTGAAGCTTTCTTT. Its translation is CASSQEPLTGSEAFF.

The rearrangement links TRBV5-4 to TRBJ2-2; D unresolved. V was pared by 4 bases and J by 0 bases, with 13 bases between. The germline CDR1 and CDR2 sequences are SGHNT and YYREEE (reference sequence). The CDR3 extends over 16 amino acids. CDR3 sequence: CASSPYGGSNTGELFF. The CDR3 DNA reads TGTGCCAGCAGCCCCTATGGCGGCTCGAACACCGGGGAGCTGTTTTTT.

The CDR3 protein is CASSPDRDSAEAFF. CDR3 in DNA: TGTGCCAGCTCACCCGACAGGGACTCCGCTGAAGCTTTCTTT. The chain has TRBV18 and TRBJ1-1, with TRBD1 identical over 7 bases. V lost 3 bases to trimming and J lost 6 bases; unmatched junction nucleotides: 7. CDR1 and CDR2 (germline): KGHSH, LQKENI. This CDR3 has 14 amino acids.

This clone appeared once. The genes are TRBV5-6 and TRBJ2-2; 10 bases are a match to TRBD2. Trimming cost V 4 bases and J 3 bases; bases outside gene matches: 9. CDR3 length: 17 residues. CDR1 is SGHDT, CDR2 YYEEEE, per germline. The CDR3 loop is CASSPGYGLADTGELFF. CDR3 nucleotide sequence: TGTGCCAGCAGCCCTGGTTATGGACTAGCGGACACCGGGGAGCTGTTTTTT.

With regard to this clone: An end of the junction does not agree with germline; a read error may underlie this. This chain links TRBV11-2 with TRBJ1-2, with 8 bases fitting TRBD1. Germline values: CDR1 SGHAT, CDR2 FQNNGV. The CDR3 has 14 amino acids. The CDR3 nucleotides read TGTGCCAGCAGCCAAACGACAGGGGCGGTCCTAGCCTTGTTC. Its protein product is CASSQTTGAVLALF.

The CDR3 here is CASRMQTGGGYEQYF. CDR3 DNA: TGTGCCAGCAGGATGCAGACAGGGGGGGGTTACGAGCAGTACTTC. The V call is TRBV27, the J call TRBJ2-7; 9 bases match TRBD1. The CDR3 sequence is 15 residues long. Germline CDR1 is MNHEY and CDR2 is SMNVEV (reference sequence). The trim removed 6 bases at V and 4 bases at J, leaving 10 bases unmatched.

V gene TRBV11-1 combines with J gene TRBJ1-1, with D perhaps matching TRBD1 (6 bases). The CDR3 covers 14 residues. CDR1 is SGHAT, CDR2 FQDESV, per germline (reference sequence). Trimming stripped 5 bases from V and 1 base from J, with 11 bases between. CDR3 residues: CASSLQGPNTEAFF. The CDR3 DNA follows: TGTGCCAGCAGCCTACAGGGACCGAACACTGAAGCTTTCTTT.

The CDR3 DNA is TGTGCCAGCAGCCCCCTCGGGGGGGGATGGACCAGAGCTTTCTTT. Translating it yields CASSPLGGGWTRAFF. This chain uses TRBV11-2 with TRBJ1-1; D perhaps matches TRBD1 (5 bases). The germline V and J ends were trimmed by 5 bases and 10 bases, with 23 bases remaining between them. CDR1 is SGHAT and CDR2 is FQNNGV in the germline V gene. This CDR3 spans 15 amino acids.

The chain joins TRBV2 to TRBJ2-3, with D perhaps matching TRBD1 or TRBD2 (5 bases each). The V gene's germline CDR1 is SNHLY and CDR2 FYNNEI. Trimming shortened V by 8 bases and J by 4 bases, and 16 bases separated the two germline ends. The CDR3 runs 14 residues. CDR3 DNA sequence: TGTGCCAGCGGGACGGCTACTTCGCCAGATACGCAGTATTTT. It translates to CASGTATSPDTQYF.

The V call is TRBV11-2, the J call TRBJ1-5; D not certain. CDR1 and CDR2 (germline): SGHAT, FQNNGV. This CDR3 is built from 15 residues. Trimming cost V 3 bases and J 1 base, with 10 bases left between them. The CDR3 bases are TGTGCCAGCAGCTTTAATGGTGACAGCAATCAGCCCCAGCATTTT. It translates to CASSFNGDSNQPQHF.

This sequence joins TRBV6-5 and TRBJ2-1; D remains ambiguous. CDR3 length equals 11 residues. CDR1 and CDR2 from the germline V gene are MNHEY and SVGAGI. The ends were cut back, 7 bases at V and 5 bases at J, with 6 bases in the middle. This CDR3 reads CASTVHNEQFF. The CDR3, as DNA: TGTGCCAGCACTGTCCACAATGAGCAGTTCTTC.

V usage is TRBV2 and J usage is TRBJ1-2, with 8 bases fitting TRBD1. The CDR3 has 14 residues. Germline CDR1 SNHLY, CDR2 FYNNEI. J gave up 3 bases and V 7 bases, and 7 bases lay outside the gene matches. The CDR3 sequence: CASTGQGSDYGYTF. DNA of the CDR3: TGTGCCAGCACAGGACAGGGTTCCGACTATGGCTACACCTTC. The full variable domain, in which reference TRBV2 and TRBJ1-2 provide the parts outside the CDR3, is EPEVTQTPSHQVTQMGQEVILRCVPISNHLYFYWYRQILGQKVEFLVSFYNNEISEKSEIFDDQFSVERPDGSNFTLKIRSTKLEDSAMYFCASTGQGSDYGYTFGSGTRLTVV.

This chain links TRBV6-5 with TRBJ2-7; 7 nucleotides align to TRBD1. V shed 0 bases and J 0 bases; nucleotides not matched to a gene: 5. The CDR3 spans 16 residues. Germline CDR1 is MNHEY and CDR2 is SVGAGI. CDR3 DNA: TGTGCCAGCAGTTACTCTGGGACAGCGGACTCCTACGAGCAGTACTTC. It specifies CASSYSGTADSYEQYF.